These T cell receptor beta chains were read from a single sample in a study of shared clonotypes between healthy human individuals. Sequenced by immunoSEQ multiplex PCR; TCRdb stores in-frame clones only, minus some. The data contain roughly 2,300,000 clones, roughly 90% of them seen just once; the ten biggest clones take up more than 0.35%. Material: naive CD4+ T cells from PBMCs. Receptor source: a young man in good health. Some clones in this sample may be carry-over from other donors' samples. Both conserved end residues are part of each CDR3. A D gene is named only where the DNA matches it firmly. Expanded clones get a size class; other rows say once, few or many, or leave the size out.

abundance,j_gene,v_gene,len,d_gene,CDR3aa,CDR3nt
-,TRBJ2-3,TRBV28,17,TRBD2,CASSRTSGRAPTDTQYF,TGTGCCAGCAGTAGGACTAGCGGGAGGGCCCCCACAGATACGCAGTATTTT
-,TRBJ1-2,TRBV27,12,-,CASSSPGWGYTF,TGTGCCAGCAGTTCTCCAGGGTGGGGCTACACCTTC
-,TRBJ2-5,TRBV19,14,-,CASREQGIQETQYF,TGTGCCAGTAGAGAGCAGGGAATTCAAGAGACCCAGTACTTC
-,TRBJ1-1,TRBV25-1,13,-,CASSPSGYGEAFF,TGTGCCAGCAGCCCGTCGGGATACGGTGAAGCTTTCTTT
-,TRBJ1-1,TRBV7-2,14,-,CASSFRAGDTEAFF,TGTGCCAGCAGCTTCAGGGCTGGGGACACTGAAGCTTTCTTT
-,TRBJ2-1,TRBV18,15,TRBD2,CASSPAGDAYNEQFF,TGTGCCAGCTCACCAGCGGGAGACGCCTACAATGAGCAGTTCTTC
once,TRBJ2-5,TRBV18,15,TRBD2,CASSPLAGNQETQYF,TGTGCCAGCTCACCACTAGCGGGAAACCAAGAGACCCAGTACTTC
-,TRBJ2-3,TRBV28,18,TRBD2,CASRLSRAGAWSTDTQYF,TGTGCCAGCAGACTCTCCCGAGCGGGAGCGTGGAGCACAGATACGCAGTATTTT
-,TRBJ1-3,TRBV9,16,TRBD1,CASSSRDRDSGNTIYF,TGTGCCAGCAGCTCCCGGGACAGGGACTCTGGAAACACCATATATTTT
-,TRBJ2-5,TRBV28,13,-,CASRGGALGTQYF,TGTGCCAGCAGGGGGGGGGCTTTAGGGACCCAGTACTTC
-,TRBJ1-2,TRBV4-1,16,-,CASSQVAIIFNYGYTF,TGCGCCAGCAGCCAGGTCGCGATTATTTTTAACTATGGCTACACCTTC
-,TRBJ2-1,TRBV30,14,TRBD1,CATDPGQGTNEQFF,TGTGCCACGGACCCGGGACAGGGGACAAATGAGCAGTTCTTC
-,TRBJ2-3,TRBV30,15,-,CACARQPPITDTQYF,TGTGCCTGCGCCAGACAGCCCCCTATCACAGATACGCAGTATTTT
-,TRBJ1-1,TRBV7-9,14,-,CASSPLGPNTEAFF,TGTGCCAGCAGCCCGCTAGGACCGAACACTGAAGCTTTCTTT
-,TRBJ1-1,TRBV7-2,13,-,CASSRTESTEAFF,TGTGCCAGCAGCCGAACGGAAAGCACTGAAGCTTTCTTT
-,TRBJ2-3,TRBV5-1,17,TRBD2,CASSLKPSGTSTDTQYF,TGCGCCAGCAGCTTGAAGCCTAGCGGAACTAGCACAGATACGCAGTATTTT
-,TRBJ1-2,TRBV4-3,14,-,CASSQDTLNYGYTF,TGCGCCAGCAGCCAAGACACCCTTAACTATGGCTACACCTTC
-,TRBJ2-5,TRBV27,13,TRBD2,CASRTSGMETQYF,TGTGCCAGCAGGACTAGCGGGATGGAGACCCAGTACTTC
-,TRBJ1-2,TRBV9,16,-,CASSAGGHDSNYGYTF,TGTGCCAGCAGCGCGGGGGGGCACGACTCTAACTATGGCTACACCTTC
-,TRBJ1-1,TRBV9,13,-,CASSVYGASEAFF,TGTGCCAGCAGCGTATACGGGGCGTCTGAAGCTTTCTTT
-,TRBJ1-1,TRBV5-1,14,-,CASSTDYRDREAFF,TGCGCCAGCAGCACCGATTACCGGGACCGTGAAGCTTTCTTT
-,TRBJ2-7,TRBV18,17,TRBD1,CASSPPVPGQEAYEQYF,TGTGCCAGCTCACCACCCGTACCGGGACAGGAAGCCTACGAGCAGTACTTC